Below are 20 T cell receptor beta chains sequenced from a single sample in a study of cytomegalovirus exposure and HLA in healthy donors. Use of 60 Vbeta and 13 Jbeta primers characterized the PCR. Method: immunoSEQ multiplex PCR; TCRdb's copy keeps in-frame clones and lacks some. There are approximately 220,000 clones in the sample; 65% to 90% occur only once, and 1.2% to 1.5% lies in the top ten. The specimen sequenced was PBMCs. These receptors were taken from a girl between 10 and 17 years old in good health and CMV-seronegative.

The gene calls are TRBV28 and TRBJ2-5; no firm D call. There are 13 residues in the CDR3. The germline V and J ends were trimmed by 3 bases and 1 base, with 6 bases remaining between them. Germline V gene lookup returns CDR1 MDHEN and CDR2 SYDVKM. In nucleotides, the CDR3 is TGTGCCAGCAGTTTTCTCTCCCAAGAGACCCAGTACTTC. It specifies CASSFLSQETQYF.

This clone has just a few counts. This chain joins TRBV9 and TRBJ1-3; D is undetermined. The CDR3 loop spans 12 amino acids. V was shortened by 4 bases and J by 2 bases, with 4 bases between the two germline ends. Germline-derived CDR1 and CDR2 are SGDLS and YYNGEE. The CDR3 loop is CASSSAGNTIYF. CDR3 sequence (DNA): TGTGCCAGCAGCTCGGCTGGAAACACCATATATTTT.

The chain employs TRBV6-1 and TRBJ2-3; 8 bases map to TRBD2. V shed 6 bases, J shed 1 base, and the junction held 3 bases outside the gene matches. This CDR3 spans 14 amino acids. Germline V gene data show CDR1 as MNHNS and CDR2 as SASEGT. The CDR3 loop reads CASRPAGGTDTQYF. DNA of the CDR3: TGTGCCAGCAGGCCAGCGGGGGGCACAGATACGCAGTATTTT.

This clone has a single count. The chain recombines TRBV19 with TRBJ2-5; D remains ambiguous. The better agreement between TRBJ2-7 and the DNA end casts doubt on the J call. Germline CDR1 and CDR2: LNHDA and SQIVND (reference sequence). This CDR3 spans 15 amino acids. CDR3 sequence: CASSPTTASSYEQYF. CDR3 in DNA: TGTGCCAGTAGTCCCACCACAGCTAGCTCCTACGAGCAGTACTTC.

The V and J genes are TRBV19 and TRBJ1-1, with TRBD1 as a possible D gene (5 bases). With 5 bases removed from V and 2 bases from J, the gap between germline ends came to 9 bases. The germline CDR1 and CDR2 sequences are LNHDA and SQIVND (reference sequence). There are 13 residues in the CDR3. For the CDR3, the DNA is TGTGCCAGTAGTCTCGGACACAACACTGAAGCTTTCTTT. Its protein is CASSLGHNTEAFF. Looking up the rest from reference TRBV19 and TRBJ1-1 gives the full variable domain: DGGITQSPKYLFRKEGQNVTLSCEQNLNHDAMYWYRQDPGQGLRLIYYSQIVNDFQKGDIAEGYSVSREKKESFPLTVTSAQKNPTAFYLCASSLGHNTEAFFGQGTRLTVV.

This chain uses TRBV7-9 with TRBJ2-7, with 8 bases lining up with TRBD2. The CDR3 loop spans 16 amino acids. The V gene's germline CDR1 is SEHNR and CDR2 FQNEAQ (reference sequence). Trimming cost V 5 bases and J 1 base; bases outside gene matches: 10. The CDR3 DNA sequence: TGTGCCAGCAGCCAAGGCGGGGGGACGGCGTCCTACGAGCAGTACTTC. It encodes CASSQGGGTASYEQYF.

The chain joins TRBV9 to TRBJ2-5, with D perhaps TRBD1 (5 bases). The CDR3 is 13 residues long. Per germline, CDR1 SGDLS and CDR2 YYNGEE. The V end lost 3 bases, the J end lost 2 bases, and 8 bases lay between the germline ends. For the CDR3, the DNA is TGTGCCAGCAGCGCGGACAATCAAGAGACCCAGTACTTC. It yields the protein CASSADNQETQYF.

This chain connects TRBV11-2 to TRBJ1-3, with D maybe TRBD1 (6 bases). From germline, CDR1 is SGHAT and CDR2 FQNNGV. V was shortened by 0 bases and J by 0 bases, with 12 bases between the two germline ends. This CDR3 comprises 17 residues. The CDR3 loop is CASSLEPTGFSGNTIYF. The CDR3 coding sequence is TGTGCCAGCAGCTTAGAACCAACAGGGTTCTCTGGAAACACCATATATTTT.

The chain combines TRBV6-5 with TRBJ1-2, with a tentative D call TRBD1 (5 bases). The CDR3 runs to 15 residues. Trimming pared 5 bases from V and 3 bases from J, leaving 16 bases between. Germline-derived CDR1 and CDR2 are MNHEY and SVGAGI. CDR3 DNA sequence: TGTGCCAGCAGTCGTAGACAGTCTCCCCACTATGGCTACACCTTC. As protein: CASSRRQSPHYGYTF.

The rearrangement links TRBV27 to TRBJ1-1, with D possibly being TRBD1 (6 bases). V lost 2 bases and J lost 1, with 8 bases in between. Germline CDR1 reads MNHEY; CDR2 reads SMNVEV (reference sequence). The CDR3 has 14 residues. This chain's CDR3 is CASSLQGWNTEAFF. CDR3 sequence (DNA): TGTGCCAGCAGTTTACAGGGGTGGAACACTGAAGCTTTCTTT.

In nucleotides, the CDR3 is TGTGCCAGCAGCTCGGGTATCTACGAGCAGTACTTC. Translation gives CASSSGIYEQYF. The chain combines TRBV6-5 with TRBJ2-7, with unresolved D. This CDR3 has 12 residues. Trimming took off 6 bases at V and 3 bases at J, with 9 bases between the two ends. Germline V CDR1 and CDR2: MNHEY, SVGAGI.

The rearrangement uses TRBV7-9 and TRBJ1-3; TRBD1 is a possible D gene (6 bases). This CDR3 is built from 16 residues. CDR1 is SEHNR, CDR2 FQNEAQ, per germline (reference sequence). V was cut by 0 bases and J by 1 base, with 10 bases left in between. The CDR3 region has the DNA TGTGCCAGCAGCTTAGCCCAGACAGGATCTGGAAACACCATATATTTT. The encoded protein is CASSLAQTGSGNTIYF.

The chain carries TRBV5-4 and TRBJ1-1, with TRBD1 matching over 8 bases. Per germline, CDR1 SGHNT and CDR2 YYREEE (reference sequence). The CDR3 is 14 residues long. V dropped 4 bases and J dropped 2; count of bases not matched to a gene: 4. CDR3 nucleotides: TGTGCCAGCAGCGTTGACAGGGGTAACACTGAAGCTTTCTTT. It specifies CASSVDRGNTEAFF.

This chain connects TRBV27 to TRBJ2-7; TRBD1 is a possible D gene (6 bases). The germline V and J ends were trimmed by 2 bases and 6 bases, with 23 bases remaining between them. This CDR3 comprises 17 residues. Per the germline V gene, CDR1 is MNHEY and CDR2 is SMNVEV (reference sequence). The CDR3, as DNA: TGTGCCAGCAGTTTACGTCACGGGCCACAGGGTGTTAGCGAGCAGTACTTC. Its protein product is CASSLRHGPQGVSEQYF.

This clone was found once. The CDR3 bases are TGTGCCAGCAGACGAGGGATTTACTATGGCTACACCTTC. Translated, it gives CASRRGIYYGYTF. This sequence joins TRBV28 and TRBJ1-2; no definite D call. There are 13 residues in the CDR3. V lost 6 bases and J lost 3, with 11 bases in between. CDR1 is MDHEN, CDR2 SYDVKM, per germline.

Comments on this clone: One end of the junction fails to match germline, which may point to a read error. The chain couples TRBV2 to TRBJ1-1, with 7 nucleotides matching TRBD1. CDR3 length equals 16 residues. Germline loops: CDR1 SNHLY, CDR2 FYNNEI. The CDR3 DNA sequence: TGTGCCAGCACTGAAGGGAGGGGGCGAGAGTCCGCTGAAGCTTTCTTT. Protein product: CASTEGRGRESAEAFF.

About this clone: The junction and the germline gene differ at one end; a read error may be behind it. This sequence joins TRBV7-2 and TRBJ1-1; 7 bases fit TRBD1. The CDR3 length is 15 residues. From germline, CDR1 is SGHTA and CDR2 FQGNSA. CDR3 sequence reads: CASSIAGTVNTEAFF. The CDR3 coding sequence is TGTGCCAGCAGCATAGCCGGGACAGTGAACACTGAAGCTTTCTTT.

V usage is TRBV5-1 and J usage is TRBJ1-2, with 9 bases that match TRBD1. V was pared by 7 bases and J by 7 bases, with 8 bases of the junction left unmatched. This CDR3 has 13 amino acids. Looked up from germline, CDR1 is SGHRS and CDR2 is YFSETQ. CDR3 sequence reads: CASGGQGLSGYTF. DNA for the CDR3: TGCGCCAGCGGGGGACAGGGACTAAGTGGCTACACCTTC.

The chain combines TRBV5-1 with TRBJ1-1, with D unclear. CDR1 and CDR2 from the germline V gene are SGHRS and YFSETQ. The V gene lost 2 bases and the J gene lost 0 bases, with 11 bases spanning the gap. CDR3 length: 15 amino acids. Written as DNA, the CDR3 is TGCGCCAGCAGCTTAGACTGGGTTGTGAACACTGAAGCTTTCTTT. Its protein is CASSLDWVVNTEAFF.

As DNA, the CDR3 is TGCAGTGCCCTTGACACCGGGGAGCTGTTTTTT. Amino acids: CSALDTGELFF. The chain is built from TRBV20-1 and TRBJ2-2; D is ambiguous. Deletions cut 6 bases from V and 3 bases from J, with 5 bases between. CDR3 length equals 11 residues. Germline assignment: CDR1 DFQATT and CDR2 SNEGSKA (reference sequence).